This T cell receptor (beta chain) was observed in a study of blood T cell repertoires in COVID-19. About the research overall: The United States, Italy and Spain were the sources of the acute and convalescent COVID-19 samples. The cDNA or gDNA used as material had been derived from T cells, B-cell-depleted T cells, or PBMCs.

Original handling: Using reference gene primer amplification, nucleated cell counts were estimated. The table came from immunoSEQ multiplex PCR; TCRdb's copy has only in-frame clones and leaves some out. V, J and clone size are taken as reported in that table, and D and trimming were inferred from the DNA itself. This table holds a few hundred thousand clones, roughly 86% found once. The CDR3 runs to 14 residues. The trim removed 2 bases at V and 5 bases at J, leaving 2 bases unmatched. The germline V gene has CDR1 KGHDR and CDR2 SFDVKD. The sample was peripheral blood. This rearrangement joins TRBV24-1 to TRBJ2-5; 9 bases fit TRBD1. This clonotype was obtained from a woman aged 70-85 years with active or convalescent COVID-19. CDR3 sequence: CATSDYGQGETQYF. The CDR3 nucleotides are TGTGCCACCAGTGATTATGGACAGGGGGAGACCCAGTACTTC.